The clone carrying this T cell receptor beta chain came up a few times. TCRdb re-called the 5' RACE reads through MiXCR, storing one row per CDR3 protein. The sample lists roughly 260,000 distinct CDR3 sequences; roughly 13% were seen once. The data stem from a study of T cells after yellow fever vaccination. The V gene lost 3 bases and the J gene lost 10 bases, with 15 bases spanning the gap. This CDR3 is 13 amino acids long. This chain connects TRBV12-3 or TRBV12-4 to TRBJ1-1, with D perhaps TRBD1 (6 bases). The specimen comprised CD4+ T cells sorted from PBMCs, sampled 45 days after the yellow fever booster vaccination. The clonotype was recovered from a man in his thirties or forties who received the YFV17D yellow fever vaccine. The CDR3 spells CASSFAGTSGAFF. For the CDR3, the DNA is TGTGCCAGCAGTTTTGCTGGGACATCAGGAGCTTTCTTT.